This record covers a single T cell receptor beta chain. This sample is part of a study of T cells in Graves' hyperthyroidism and ophthalmopathy. Template material for amplifying TCR beta CDR3 regions consisted of RNA transcripts. HTBI primers were the set used in a first-round RT-PCR of the TCR CDR3. In TCRdb, the multiplex PCR reads were re-called with MiXCR into one record per CDR3 protein. The table shows 350,000 or so distinct CDR3 sequences, with about a sixth occurring only once. The receptor's source is a woman aged 40 to 55 with Graves' ophthalmopathy. Source material: blood.

As DNA, the CDR3 is TGTGCCAGCAGCGTCGACAATACCTACGAGCAGTACTTC. It specifies CASSVDNTYEQYF. The rearrangement joins TRBV11-2 to TRBJ2-7, with D unresolved. This CDR3 spans 13 amino acids. CDR1 and CDR2 from the germline V gene are SGHAT and FQNNGV. The V and J ends lost 5 bases and 2 bases respectively, with 10 bases between them.